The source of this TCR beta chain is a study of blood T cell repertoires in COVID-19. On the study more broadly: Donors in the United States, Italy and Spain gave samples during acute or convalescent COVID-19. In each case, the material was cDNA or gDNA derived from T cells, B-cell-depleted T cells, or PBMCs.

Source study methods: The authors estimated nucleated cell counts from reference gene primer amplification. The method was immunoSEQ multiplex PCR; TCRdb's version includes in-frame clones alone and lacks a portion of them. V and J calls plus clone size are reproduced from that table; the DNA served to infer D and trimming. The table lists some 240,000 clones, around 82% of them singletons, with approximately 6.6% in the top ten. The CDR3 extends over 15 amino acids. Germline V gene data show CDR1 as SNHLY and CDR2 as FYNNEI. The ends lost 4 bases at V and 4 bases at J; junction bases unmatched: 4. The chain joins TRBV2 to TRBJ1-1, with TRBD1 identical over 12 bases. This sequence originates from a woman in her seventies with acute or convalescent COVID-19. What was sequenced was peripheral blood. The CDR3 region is CASSGDRGRATEAFF. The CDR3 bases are TGTGCCAGCAGTGGGGACAGGGGGCGCGCCACTGAAGCTTTCTTT.